These 24 T cell receptor beta chains share one sample of origin, sequenced in a study of T-cell reconstitution after alpha-beta-depleted transplantation in children (dated by TCRdb to the mid-2010s). Library preparation was by PCR. Data came from an Illumina HiSeq 2500. TCR library preparation used molecular barcoding, with unique molecular identifiers applied to normalize quantification of the TCRbeta repertoire. Using fastp at Q25 and MiXCR, TCRdb reprocessed the public reads and kept productive beta chains. When rows share a CDR3 protein, they turn into one entry using the most common DNA and genes. The sample records about 230,000 distinct CDR3 sequences, more than 7.5% of which are singletons. The ten largest clones represent approximately 5.4% of the sample. Here the sequenced sample was PBMCs from the stem cell graft donor, taken from the stem cell graft. Every receptor here comes from a human donor who donated a stem cell graft to a child with SCID.

V gene TRBV20-1 combines with J gene TRBJ1-1; D is perhaps TRBD1 (6 bases). CDR1 and CDR2 from the germline V gene are DFQATT and SNEGSKA (reference sequence). The CDR3 covers 15 residues. V was clipped by 2 bases and J by 7 bases, with 20 bases between them. The CDR3 DNA reads TGCAGTGCTAGAAGGACGCCGGGGGCGGGTGTTGAAGCTTTCTTT. Translating gives CSARRTPGAGVEAFF.

This clonotype occurred many times. The V call is TRBV4-1, the J call TRBJ2-3; D not resolved. V was pared by 1 base and J by 2 bases, with 10 bases between. Germline V CDR1 and CDR2: MGHRA, YSYEKL. This CDR3 comprises 15 residues. CDR3: CASSQASTDTDTQYF. The CDR3 coding sequence is TGCGCCAGCAGCCAAGCTTCGACGGACACAGATACGCAGTATTTT.

This clonotype showed up many times. The chain joins TRBV19 to TRBJ1-2, with D possibly matching TRBD1 (5 bases). The germline CDR1 and CDR2 sequences are LNHDA and SQIVND (reference sequence). V gave up 5 bases and J gave up 0 bases, with 7 bases separating them. CDR3 length equals 13 residues. In DNA, the CDR3 is TGTGCCAGTAGTGAGACAGCTAACTATGGCTACACCTTC. Protein product: CASSETANYGYTF.

The chain uses TRBV9 and TRBJ2-2; 12 bases match TRBD1. This CDR3 comprises 16 residues. V shed 0 bases and J 8 bases; nucleotides not matched to a gene: 5. CDR1 SGDLS and CDR2 YYNGEE come from the germline V gene. Written as DNA, the CDR3 is TGTGCCAGCAGCGTAGAGGGACAGGGGGCGCGTGGGGAGCTGTTTTTT. Translating it yields CASSVEGQGARGELFF.

This clonotype was counted ten times or more. The chain couples TRBV10-3 to TRBJ1-5, with D perhaps matching TRBD1 (5 bases). Per the germline V gene, CDR1 is ENHRY and CDR2 is SYGVKD. Trimming shortened V by 4 bases and J by 5 bases, and 21 bases separated the two germline ends. CDR3 size: 17 residues. The CDR3 reads CAISGGDSNWGHQPQHF. CDR3 coding DNA: TGTGCCATCAGTGGGGGGGACTCCAATTGGGGCCATCAGCCCCAGCATTTT.

This clonotype has ten or more counts. The V and J genes are TRBV7-2 and TRBJ2-5, with D hard to call. CDR1 SGHTA and CDR2 FQGNSA come from the germline V gene. The CDR3 loop spans 14 amino acids. Trimming cost V 0 bases and J 5 bases, with 10 bases left between them. CDR3 residues: CASSLAGLRETQYF. The CDR3 DNA reads TGTGCCAGCAGCTTAGCAGGTCTGAGGGAGACCCAGTACTTC.

Ten or more counts support this clonotype. This chain joins TRBV3-1 and TRBJ2-2; D might be TRBD2 (5 bases). Germline V lookup: CDR1 LGHDT, CDR2 YNNKEL (reference sequence). V was pared by 3 bases and J by 1 base, with 6 bases between. The CDR3 spans 14 residues. The CDR3 coding sequence is TGTGCCAGCAGCCACGGAGGGAACACCGGGGAGCTGTTTTTT. It translates to CASSHGGNTGELFF.

This clonotype was detected ten times or more. The rearrangement links TRBV5-6 to TRBJ2-3; 11 bases are a match to TRBD2. With 1 base clipped from V and 8 bases from J, the junction kept 12 bases outside the gene matches. CDR1 and CDR2 (germline): SGHDT, YYEEEE. The CDR3 covers 17 residues. The CDR3 nucleotides are TGTGCCAGCAGCTTGCCTTTGACTAGCGGGGTTAGGGGTACGCAGTATTTT. This encodes CASSLPLTSGVRGTQYF.

V and J are TRBV7-2 and TRBJ1-1; D is ambiguous. V was shortened by 5 bases and J by 3 bases, with 16 bases between the two germline ends. The V gene's germline CDR1 is SGHTA and CDR2 FQGNSA. The CDR3 has 15 residues. The CDR3 bases are TGTGCCAGCAGCACTCGGCCCCGAGCGGACACTGAAGCTTTCTTT. It encodes CASSTRPRADTEAFF. The full variable domain, completed using reference TRBV7-2 and TRBJ1-1, is GAGVSQSPSNKVTEKGKDVELRCDPISGHTALYWYRQSLGQGLEFLIYFQGNSAPDKSGLPSDRFSAERTGGSVSTLTIQRTQQEDSAVYLCASSTRPRADTEAFFGQGTRLTVV.

This clonotype was observed many times. V is TRBV7-9 and J is TRBJ1-1, with D possibly matching TRBD1 (5 bases). V was cut by 5 bases and J by 7 bases, with 14 bases left in between. The CDR3 contains 13 residues. Germline V gene sequence: CDR1 SEHNR, CDR2 FQNEAQ (reference sequence). The CDR3 spells CASSKPGGREAFF. The DNA for the CDR3 is TGTGCCAGCAGCAAACCGGGGGGACGTGAAGCTTTCTTT. Full variable domain (rest looked up from reference TRBV7-9 and TRBJ1-1): DTGVSQNPRHKITKRGQNVTFRCDPISEHNRLYWYRQTLGQGPEFLTYFQNEAQLEKSRLLSDRFSAERPKGSFSTLEIQRTEQGDSAMYLCASSKPGGREAFFGQGTRLTVV.

This clonotype was found many times. The J gene is TRBJ1-1, the V gene TRBV10-3; TRBD1 is a possible D gene (5 bases). The CDR3 has 14 residues. In germline, CDR1 is ENHRY, CDR2 SYGVKD. Trimming stripped 0 bases from V and 7 bases from J, with 12 bases between. CDR3 coding DNA: TGTGCCATCAGTGAGTCCCGGGGCCGCGTTGAAGCTTTCTTT. Translated: CAISESRGRVEAFF.

Ten or more counts support this clonotype. V usage is TRBV20-1 and J usage is TRBJ2-7; 7 bases fit TRBD1. V gave up 5 bases and J gave up 2 bases; unmatched junction bases: 9. There are 14 residues in the CDR3. The germline V gene has CDR1 DFQATT and CDR2 SNEGSKA (reference sequence). The CDR3, as DNA: TGCAGTGCTCGGACAGGATCTGACGCCTACGAGCAGTACTTC. Encoded protein: CSARTGSDAYEQYF.

This clonotype was seen ten or more times. The J gene is TRBJ2-3, the V gene TRBV12-3 or TRBV12-4; 9 bases match TRBD2. The CDR3 is 14 residues long. After removal of 8 bases from V and 0 bases from J, the junction contained 3 bases not matched to a gene. This chain's CDR3 is CASLAGRSTDTQYF. In DNA form, the CDR3 reads TGTGCCAGCCTAGCGGGGCGCAGCACAGATACGCAGTATTTT.

This clonotype was picked up many times. V and J are TRBV5-6 and TRBJ1-2; TRBD1 matches 8 bases. Looked up from germline, CDR1 is SGHDT and CDR2 is YYEEEE. CDR3 length: 13 residues. J was trimmed by 3 bases and V by 5 bases; bases with no gene match: 3. The CDR3 DNA follows: TGTGCCAGCAGTACGACAGGGGACTATGGCTACACCTTC. Translation: CASSTTGDYGYTF.

This clonotype was counted ten times or more. The chain carries TRBV10-3 and TRBJ1-1, with D possibly matching TRBD1 (6 bases). This CDR3 region has 16 residues. Trimming stripped 4 bases from V and 1 base from J, with 16 bases between. Germline-derived CDR1 and CDR2 are ENHRY and SYGVKD. CDR3 sequence (DNA): TGTGCCATCAGTGGTAGCCCAGGGGTCACGAACACTGAAGCTTTCTTT. It specifies CAISGSPGVTNTEAFF.

This clonotype has at least ten counts. V and J are TRBV9 and TRBJ1-1; TRBD1 might be the D (6 bases). The CDR3 covers 14 residues. The germline V and J ends were trimmed by 0 bases and 11 bases, with 17 bases remaining between them. Germline V gene data show CDR1 as SGDLS and CDR2 as YYNGEE. The CDR3 nucleotides are TGTGCCAGCAGCGTAGACGCAACAGGGAAACGGGCTTTCTTT. This codes for CASSVDATGKRAFF.

This clonotype was picked up many times. The genes are TRBV20-1 and TRBJ2-3, with D perhaps matching TRBD2 (7 bases). Germline CDR1 and CDR2: DFQATT and SNEGSKA (reference sequence). The CDR3 covers 15 residues. Trimming shortened V by 2 bases and J by 2 bases, and 14 bases separated the two germline ends. This chain's CDR3 is CSARRGADPTDTQYF. DNA for the CDR3: TGCAGTGCTAGACGGGGGGCAGATCCCACAGATACGCAGTATTTT.

Ten or more counts support this clonotype. V and J are TRBV3-1 and TRBJ1-2; TRBD1 agrees at 8 bases. The germline gives CDR1 LGHDT, CDR2 YNNKEL (reference sequence). The length of the CDR3 is 19 residues. Trimming at V came to 1 base and at J to 4 bases, leaving 17 bases not matched to a gene. The CDR3 is CASSQVTGAPTPPGYGYTF. For the CDR3, the DNA is TGTGCCAGCAGCCAAGTGACAGGGGCCCCTACACCTCCAGGCTATGGCTACACCTTC. Full variable domain (missing parts from reference TRBV3-1 and TRBJ1-2): DTAVSQTPKYLVTQMGNDKSIKCEQNLGHDTMYWYKQDSKKFLKIMFSYNNKELIINETVPNRFSPKSPDKAHLNLHINSLELGDSAVYFCASSQVTGAPTPPGYGYTFGSGTRLTVV.

This clonotype showed up many times. The V call is TRBV12-3 or TRBV12-4, the J call TRBJ2-3; 10 bases fit TRBD2. V shed 3 bases and J 5 bases; nucleotides not matched to a gene: 8. CDR3 size: 16 residues. The CDR3 loop reads CASSFRPSGGQDTQYF. The DNA of the CDR3 is TGTGCCAGCAGTTTTCGCCCTAGCGGGGGACAAGATACGCAGTATTTT.

This clonotype was detected many times. The V gene is TRBV7-9, the J gene TRBJ1-5; D gene uncertain. V was trimmed by 2 bases and J by 4 bases, leaving 15 bases between them. The CDR3 contains 16 residues. Germline CDR1 SEHNR, CDR2 FQNEAQ (reference sequence). This chain's CDR3 is CASSLSQGTVNQPQHF. DNA of the CDR3: TGTGCCAGCAGCTTATCTCAAGGAACGGTGAATCAGCCCCAGCATTTT.

This clonotype was found many times. This sequence joins TRBV2 and TRBJ2-1; D remains unclear. The CDR3 covers 17 residues. Germline CDR1 SNHLY, CDR2 FYNNEI. V was cut by 0 bases and J by 0 bases, with 12 bases left in between. CDR3: CASSEAGPVLSYNEQFF. The CDR3 DNA sequence: TGTGCCAGCAGTGAAGCTGGACCCGTCCTCTCCTACAATGAGCAGTTCTTC.

This clonotype has more than one count but fewer than ten. This chain links TRBV5-4 with TRBJ2-3; D might be TRBD2 (5 bases). Germline assignment: CDR1 SGHNT and CDR2 YYREEE (reference sequence). The CDR3 contains 14 residues. V lost 2 bases and J 5 bases, leaving 12 bases between the germline ends. The CDR3 coding sequence is TGTGCCAGCAGCTTCCCCAGCGAGGGAGATACGCAGTATTTT. This sequence encodes CASSFPSEGDTQYF. Complete variable domain (other parts from reference TRBV5-4 and TRBJ2-3): ETGVTQSPTHLIKTRGQQVTLRCSSQSGHNTVSWYQQALGQGPQFIFQYYREEENGRGNFPPRFSGLQFPNYSSELNVNALELDDSALYLCASSFPSEGDTQYFGPGTRLTVL.

This clonotype was counted ten times or more. V gene TRBV10-3 combines with J gene TRBJ1-1, with 11 bases fitting TRBD1. Germline loops: CDR1 ENHRY, CDR2 SYGVKD. The V gene end was trimmed by 6 bases and the J gene end by 13 bases; junction bases not matched to a gene: 7. This CDR3 is built from 12 residues. DNA of the CDR3: TGTGCCATCAGGGGGACAGGGGGAAACGTTTTCTTT. Protein: CAIRGTGGNVFF.

This clonotype was counted many times. The rearrangement uses TRBV20-1 and TRBJ2-6, with D tentatively TRBD1 (6 bases). The germline V and J ends were trimmed by 2 bases and 4 bases, with 24 bases remaining between them. CDR3 length: 19 residues. Germline CDR1 DFQATT, CDR2 SNEGSKA (reference sequence). CDR3 in DNA: TGCAGTGCTAGACACCCCCTTGGTCTTCAGGGGTCCGGGGCCAACGTCCTGACTTTC. It encodes CSARHPLGLQGSGANVLTF.